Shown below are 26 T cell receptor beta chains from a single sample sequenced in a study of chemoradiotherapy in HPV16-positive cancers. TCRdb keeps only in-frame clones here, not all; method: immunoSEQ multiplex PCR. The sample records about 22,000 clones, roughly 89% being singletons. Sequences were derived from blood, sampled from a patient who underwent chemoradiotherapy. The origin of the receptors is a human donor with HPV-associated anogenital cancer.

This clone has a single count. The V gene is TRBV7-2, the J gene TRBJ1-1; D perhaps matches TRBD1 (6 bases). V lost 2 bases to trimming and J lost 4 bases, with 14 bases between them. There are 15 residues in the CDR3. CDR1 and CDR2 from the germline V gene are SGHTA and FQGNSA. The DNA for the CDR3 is TGTGCCAGCAGCTTACGCGGGGACAAGTCCACTGAAGCTTTCTTT. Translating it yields CASSLRGDKSTEAFF.

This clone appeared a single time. CDR3 amino acids: CASTPPGRTNEKLFF. The CDR3, as DNA: TGTGCCAGTACCCCTCCGGGAAGAACTAATGAAAAACTGTTTTTT. V usage is TRBV19 and J usage is TRBJ1-4; the D is unclear. This CDR3 has 15 residues. V gave up 7 bases and J gave up 1 base, with 13 bases separating them. The germline V gene has CDR1 LNHDA and CDR2 SQIVND (reference sequence). The whole variable domain, filled in from reference TRBV19 and TRBJ1-4, reads DGGITQSPKYLFRKEGQNVTLSCEQNLNHDAMYWYRQDPGQGLRLIYYSQIVNDFQKGDIAEGYSVSREKKESFPLTVTSAQKNPTAFYLCASTPPGRTNEKLFFGSGTQLSVL.

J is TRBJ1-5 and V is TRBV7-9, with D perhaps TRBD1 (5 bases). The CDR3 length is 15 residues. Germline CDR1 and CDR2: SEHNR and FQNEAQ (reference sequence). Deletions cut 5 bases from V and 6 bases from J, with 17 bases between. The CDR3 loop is CASSPHQGSPQPQHF. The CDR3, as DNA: TGTGCCAGCAGCCCCCATCAGGGATCACCTCAGCCCCAGCATTTT.

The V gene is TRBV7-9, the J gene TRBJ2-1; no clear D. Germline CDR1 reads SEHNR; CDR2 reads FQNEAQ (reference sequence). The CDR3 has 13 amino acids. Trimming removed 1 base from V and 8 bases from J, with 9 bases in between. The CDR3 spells CASSLGLGHEQFF. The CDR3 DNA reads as TGTGCCAGCAGCTTAGGCCTCGGGCATGAGCAGTTCTTC.

DNA for the CDR3: TGTGCCAGCAGAAGGGACAGCTATAGCAATCAGCCCCAGCATTTT. This sequence encodes CASRRDSYSNQPQHF. The genes are TRBV6-5 and TRBJ1-5, with TRBD1 matching 7 bases. From germline, CDR1 is MNHEY and CDR2 SVGAGI. V lost 6 bases to trimming and J lost 0 bases; unmatched junction nucleotides: 5. This CDR3 has 15 residues.

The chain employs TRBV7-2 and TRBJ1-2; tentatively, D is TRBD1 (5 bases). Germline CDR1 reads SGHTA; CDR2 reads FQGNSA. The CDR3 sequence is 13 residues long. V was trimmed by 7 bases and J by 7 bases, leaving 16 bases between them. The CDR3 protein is CASNFNLGLGYTF. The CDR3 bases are TGTGCCAGCAACTTCAACCTGGGGCTTGGCTACACCTTC.

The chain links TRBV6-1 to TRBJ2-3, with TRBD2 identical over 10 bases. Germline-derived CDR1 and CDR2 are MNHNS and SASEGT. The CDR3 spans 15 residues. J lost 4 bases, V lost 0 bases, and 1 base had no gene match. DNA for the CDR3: TGTGCCAGCAGTGAAGCAGCGGGGGGGCCAGATACGCAGTATTTT. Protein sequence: CASSEAAGGPDTQYF.

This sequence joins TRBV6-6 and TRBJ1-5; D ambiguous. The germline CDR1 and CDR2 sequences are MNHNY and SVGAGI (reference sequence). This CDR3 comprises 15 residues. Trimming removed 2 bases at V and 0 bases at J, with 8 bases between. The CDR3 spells CASSYRFGSNQPQHF. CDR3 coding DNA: TGTGCCAGCAGTTACAGGTTTGGTAGCAATCAGCCCCAGCATTTT.

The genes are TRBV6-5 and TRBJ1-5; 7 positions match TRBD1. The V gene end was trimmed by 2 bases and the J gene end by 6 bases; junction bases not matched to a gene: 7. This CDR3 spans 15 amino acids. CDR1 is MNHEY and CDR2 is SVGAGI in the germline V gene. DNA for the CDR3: TGTGCCAGCAGTTACGACAGGGCTGGGAGTCAGCCCCAGCATTTT. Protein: CASSYDRAGSQPQHF.

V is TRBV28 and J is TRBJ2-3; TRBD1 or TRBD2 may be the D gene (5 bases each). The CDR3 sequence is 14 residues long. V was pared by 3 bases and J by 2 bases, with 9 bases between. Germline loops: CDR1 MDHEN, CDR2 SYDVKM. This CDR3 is CASSLGVHTDTQYF. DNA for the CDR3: TGTGCCAGCAGTTTGGGGGTGCACACAGATACGCAGTATTTT.

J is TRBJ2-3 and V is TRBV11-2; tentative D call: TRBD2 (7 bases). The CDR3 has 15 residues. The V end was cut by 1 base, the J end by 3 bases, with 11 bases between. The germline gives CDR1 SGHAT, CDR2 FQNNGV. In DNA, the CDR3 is TGTGCCAGCAGCTTAGGTGCGGGGGCAACAGATACGCAGTATTTT. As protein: CASSLGAGATDTQYF.

The CDR3 DNA sequence: TGTGCCAGCTCACTCCGACTAGGGTTTGGCTACGAGCAGTACTTC. Its translation: CASSLRLGFGYEQYF. This chain links TRBV18 with TRBJ2-5, with D tentatively TRBD2 (6 bases). The DNA end favors TRBJ2-7, so the J call may be wrong. This CDR3 has 15 residues. Germline V gives CDR1 KGHSH, CDR2 LQKENI.

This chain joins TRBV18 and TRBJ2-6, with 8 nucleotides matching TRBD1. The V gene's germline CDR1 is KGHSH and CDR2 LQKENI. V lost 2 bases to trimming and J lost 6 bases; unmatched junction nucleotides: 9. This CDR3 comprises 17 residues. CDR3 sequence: CASSPSTGAVKANVLTF. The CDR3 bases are TGTGCCAGCTCACCATCGACAGGGGCAGTTAAGGCCAACGTCCTGACTTTC.

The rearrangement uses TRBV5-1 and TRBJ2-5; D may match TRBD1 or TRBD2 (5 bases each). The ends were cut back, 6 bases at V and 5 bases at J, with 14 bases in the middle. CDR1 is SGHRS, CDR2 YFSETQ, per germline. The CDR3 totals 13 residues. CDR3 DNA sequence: TGCGCCAGCAACTTAGGGACCGGGGAGACCCAGTACTTC. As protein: CASNLGTGETQYF.

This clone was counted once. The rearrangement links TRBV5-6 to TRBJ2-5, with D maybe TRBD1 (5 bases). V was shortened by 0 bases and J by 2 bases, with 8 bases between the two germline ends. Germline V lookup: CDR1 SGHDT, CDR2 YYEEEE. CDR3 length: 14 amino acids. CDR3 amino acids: CASSLGQTQETQYF. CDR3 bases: TGTGCCAGCAGCTTGGGACAGACTCAAGAGACCCAGTACTTC.

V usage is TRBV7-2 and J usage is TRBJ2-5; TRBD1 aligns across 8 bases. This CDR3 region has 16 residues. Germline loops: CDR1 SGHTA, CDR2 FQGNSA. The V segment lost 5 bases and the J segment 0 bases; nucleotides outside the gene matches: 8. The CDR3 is CASSRAGGAYQETQYF. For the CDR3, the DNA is TGTGCCAGCAGCCGCGCAGGGGGCGCGTACCAAGAGACCCAGTACTTC. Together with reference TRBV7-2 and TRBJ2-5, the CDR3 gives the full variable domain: GAGVSQSPSNKVTEKGKDVELRCDPISGHTALYWYRQSLGQGLEFLIYFQGNSAPDKSGLPSDRFSAERTGGSVSTLTIQRTQQEDSAVYLCASSRAGGAYQETQYFGPGTRLLVL.

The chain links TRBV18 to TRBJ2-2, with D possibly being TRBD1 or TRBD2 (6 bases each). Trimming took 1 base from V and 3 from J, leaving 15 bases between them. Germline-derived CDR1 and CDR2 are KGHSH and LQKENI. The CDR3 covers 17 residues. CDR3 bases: TGTGCCAGCTCACCACAACGGGGGCGCCGGGACACCGGGGAGCTGTTTTTT. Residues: CASSPQRGRRDTGELFF.

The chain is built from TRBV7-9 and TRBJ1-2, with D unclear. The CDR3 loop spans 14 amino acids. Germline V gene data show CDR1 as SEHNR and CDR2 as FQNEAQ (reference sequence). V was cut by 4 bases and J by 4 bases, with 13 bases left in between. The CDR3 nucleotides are TGTGCCAGCAGCTCCATCGGGCTGGGCTATGGCTACACCTTC. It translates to CASSSIGLGYGYTF.

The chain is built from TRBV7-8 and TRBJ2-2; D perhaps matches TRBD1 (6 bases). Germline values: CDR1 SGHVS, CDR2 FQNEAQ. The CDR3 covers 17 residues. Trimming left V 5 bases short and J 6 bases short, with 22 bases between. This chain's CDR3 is CASSTAPAGVVSGELFF. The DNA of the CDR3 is TGTGCCAGCAGCACAGCCCCTGCAGGGGTCGTCTCCGGGGAGCTGTTTTTT.

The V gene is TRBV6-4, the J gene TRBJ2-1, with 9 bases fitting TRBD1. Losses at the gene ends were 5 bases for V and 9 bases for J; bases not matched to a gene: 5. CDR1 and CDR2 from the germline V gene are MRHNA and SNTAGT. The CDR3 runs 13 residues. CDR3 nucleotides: TGTGCCAGCAGTCGGACAGGGGTTGGTGAGCAGTTCTTC. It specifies CASSRTGVGEQFF.

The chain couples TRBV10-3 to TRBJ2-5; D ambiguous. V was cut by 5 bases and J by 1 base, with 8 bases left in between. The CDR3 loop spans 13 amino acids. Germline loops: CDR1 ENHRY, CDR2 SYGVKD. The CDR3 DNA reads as TGTGCCATCAGTTCTACAGCCCAAGAGACCCAGTACTTC. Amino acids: CAISSTAQETQYF.

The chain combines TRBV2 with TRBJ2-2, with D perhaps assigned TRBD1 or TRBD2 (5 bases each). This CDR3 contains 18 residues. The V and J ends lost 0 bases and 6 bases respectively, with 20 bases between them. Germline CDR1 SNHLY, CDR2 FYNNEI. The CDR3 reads CASSEAGTHSVVSGELFF. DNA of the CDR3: TGTGCCAGCAGTGAAGCTGGGACCCACTCGGTAGTCTCCGGGGAGCTGTTTTTT. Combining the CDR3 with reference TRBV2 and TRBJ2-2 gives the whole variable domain EPEVTQTPSHQVTQMGQEVILRCVPISNHLYFYWYRQILGQKVEFLVSFYNNEISEKSEIFDDQFSVERPDGSNFTLKIRSTKLEDSAMYFCASSEAGTHSVVSGELFFGEGSRLTVL.

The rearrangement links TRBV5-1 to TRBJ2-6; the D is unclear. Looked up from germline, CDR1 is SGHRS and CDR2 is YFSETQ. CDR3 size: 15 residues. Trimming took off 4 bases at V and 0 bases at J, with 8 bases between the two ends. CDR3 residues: CASSREVSGANVLTF. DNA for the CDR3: TGCGCCAGCAGCAGGGAAGTCTCTGGGGCCAACGTCCTGACTTTC.

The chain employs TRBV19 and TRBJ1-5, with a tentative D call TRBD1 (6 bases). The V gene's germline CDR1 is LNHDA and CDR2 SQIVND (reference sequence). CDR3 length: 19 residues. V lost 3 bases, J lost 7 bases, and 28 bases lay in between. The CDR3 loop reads CASSMDPRTTDSLRQPQHF. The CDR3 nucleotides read TGTGCCAGTAGTATGGATCCACGGACCACGGACAGCTTGAGACAGCCCCAGCATTTT.

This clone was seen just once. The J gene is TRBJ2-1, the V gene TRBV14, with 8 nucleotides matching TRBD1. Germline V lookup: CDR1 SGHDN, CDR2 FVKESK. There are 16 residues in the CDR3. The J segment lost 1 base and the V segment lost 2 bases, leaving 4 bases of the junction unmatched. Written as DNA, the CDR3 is TGTGCCAGCAGCCAACCCCGACAGGGGTCCTACAATGAGCAGTTCTTC. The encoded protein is CASSQPRQGSYNEQFF.

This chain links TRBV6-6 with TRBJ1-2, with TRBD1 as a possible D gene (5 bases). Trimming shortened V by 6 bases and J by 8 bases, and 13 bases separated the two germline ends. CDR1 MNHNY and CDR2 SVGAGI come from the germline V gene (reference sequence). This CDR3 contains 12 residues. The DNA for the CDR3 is TGTGCCAGCAGGGGGCGTGCGGACGGCTACACCTTC. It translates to CASRGRADGYTF.